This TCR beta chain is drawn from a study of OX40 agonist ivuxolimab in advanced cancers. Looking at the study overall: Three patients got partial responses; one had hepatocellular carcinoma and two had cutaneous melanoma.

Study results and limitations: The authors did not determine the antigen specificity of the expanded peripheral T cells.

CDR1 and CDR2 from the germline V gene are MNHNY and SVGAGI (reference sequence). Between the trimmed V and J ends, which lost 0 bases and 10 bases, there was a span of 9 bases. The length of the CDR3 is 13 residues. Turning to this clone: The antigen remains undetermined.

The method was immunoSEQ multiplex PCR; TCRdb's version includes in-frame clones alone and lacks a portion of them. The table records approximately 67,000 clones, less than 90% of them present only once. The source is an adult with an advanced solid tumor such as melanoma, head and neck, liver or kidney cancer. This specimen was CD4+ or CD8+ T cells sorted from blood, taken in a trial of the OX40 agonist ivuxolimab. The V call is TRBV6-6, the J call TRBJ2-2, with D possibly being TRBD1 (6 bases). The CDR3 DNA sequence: TGTGCCAGCAGTTACTCATCAGGGGAGGAGCTGTTTTTT. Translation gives CASSYSSGEELFF.